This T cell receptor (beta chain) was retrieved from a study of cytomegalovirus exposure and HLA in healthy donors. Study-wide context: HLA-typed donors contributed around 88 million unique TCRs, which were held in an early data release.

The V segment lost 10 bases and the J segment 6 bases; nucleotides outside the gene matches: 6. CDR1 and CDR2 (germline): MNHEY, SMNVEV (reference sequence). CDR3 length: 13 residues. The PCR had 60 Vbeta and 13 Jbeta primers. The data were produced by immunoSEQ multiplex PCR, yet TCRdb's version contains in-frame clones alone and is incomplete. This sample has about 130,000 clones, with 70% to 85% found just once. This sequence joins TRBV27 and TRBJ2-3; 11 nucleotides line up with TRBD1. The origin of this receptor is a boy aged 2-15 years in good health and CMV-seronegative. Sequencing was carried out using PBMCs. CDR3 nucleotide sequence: TGTGCCACCCGGACAGGGGGCCCTGATACGCAGTATTTT. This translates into CATRTGGPDTQYF.